Following are 20 T cell receptor beta chains from one sample sequenced in a study of T cells in women clearing cervical HPV infection. Sequenced by immunoSEQ multiplex PCR; TCRdb stores in-frame clones only, minus some. The specimen's table records under 45,000 clones. The sample comprised blood buffy coat. The source is a woman aged 18-70 years with a cervical HPV16 infection that either progressed to CIN3+ or cleared (not recorded which).

Comments on this clone: The read stops 3 residues short of the end of the CDR3; the missing end is completed from the germline J gene. The chain has TRBV7-3 and TRBJ2-3, with D tentatively TRBD2 (5 bases). Germline values: CDR1 SGHTA, CDR2 FQGTGA. Trimming shortened V by 2 bases and J by 3 bases, and 12 bases separated the two germline ends. The CDR3 is made up of 15 amino acids. The sequenced part of the CDR3 DNA is TGTGCCAGCAGCTTAGGACTCGCTTATACAGATACG. Translation gives CASSLGLAYTDT. The CDR3 as a whole reads CASSLGLAYTDTQYF.

In the case of this clone: The read halts 3 residues ahead of the CDR3 end, with the missing end drawn from the germline J gene. This chain uses TRBV4-1 with TRBJ2-7; the match to TRBD2 covers 7 bases. This CDR3 is 16 amino acids long. V trimming: 3 bases; J trimming: 2 bases; junction bases outside the gene matches: 10. Germline V gene data show CDR1 as MGHRA and CDR2 as YSYEKL. The CDR3 region is CASSHISSGDPYEQYF. The sequenced part of the CDR3 DNA is TGCGCCAGCAGCCATATTTCGAGCGGGGATCCCTACGAG.

Concerning this clone itself: The read ends 3 residues before the CDR3 terminus; that terminus is restored from the germline J gene. The J gene is TRBJ2-7, the V gene TRBV23-1; 9 bases map to TRBD1. TRBV23-1 is designated an ORF whose function remains uncertain. Germline trimming cut 3 bases from V and 1 base from J; bases unmatched to any gene: 7. The CDR3 contains 16 residues. The part of the CDR3 DNA that was read is TGCGCCAGCAGTCACGGACAGGGGAAAAAATCCTACGAG. Encoded protein: CASSHGQGKKSYE. The whole CDR3 region reads CASSHGQGKKSYEQYF.

As concerns this clone: The CDR3 end falls 3 residues outside the read, so it is completed with the germline J gene. This chain links TRBV7-9 with TRBJ1-5; D gene unclear. This CDR3 has 15 amino acids. V lost 1 base to trimming and J lost 0 bases, with 7 bases between them. CDR1 is SEHNR and CDR2 is FQNEAQ in the germline V gene (reference sequence). This CDR3 is CASSLDSHSNQPQHF. The DNA read from the CDR3 is TGTGCCAGCAGCTTAGACAGCCATAGCAATCAGCCC.

Comments on this clone: With the read ending 3 residues before the CDR3 end, the germline J gene is used to fill in that end. The chain links TRBV2 to TRBJ1-6; D remains ambiguous. CDR3 length: 14 amino acids. The germline gives CDR1 SNHLY, CDR2 FYNNEI. V gave up 8 bases and J gave up 6 bases, with 14 bases separating them. The part of the CDR3 DNA that was read is TGTGCCAGCTCCTCCCGGGGTCTTAATTCACCC. Translation gives CASSSRGLNSP. The entire CDR3 protein reads CASSSRGLNSPLHF.

A note on this clone: The CDR3 end is not reached by the read, which stops 3 residues before it; the germline J gene fills it in. This chain links TRBV29-1 with TRBJ2-2; 7 nucleotides line up with TRBD1. Germline loops: CDR1 SQVTM, CDR2 ANQGSEA. V gave up 3 bases and J gave up 1 base; unmatched junction bases: 14. The CDR3 is made up of 18 amino acids. CDR3 bases read: TGCAGCGTTGATCCCCCCCACAGGGGACGAAGGAACACCGGGGAG. It specifies CSVDPPHRGRRNTGE. The whole CDR3 reads CSVDPPHRGRRNTGELFF.

For this clone: The observed sequence ends 3 residues before the CDR3 terminus, with the missing tail filled in from the germline J gene. This chain connects TRBV28 to TRBJ2-1; 13 positions match TRBD2. Germline-derived CDR1 and CDR2 are MDHEN and SYDVKM. Trimming at V came to 2 bases and at J to 2 bases, leaving 9 bases not matched to a gene. The CDR3 totals 19 residues. The covered CDR3 bases are TGTGCCAGCAGTTTAGGGGGACTAGCGGGGATCCTAACCTACAATGAG. It specifies CASSLGGLAGILTYNE. The whole CDR3 sequence is CASSLGGLAGILTYNEQFF.

In the case of this clone: From the germline J gene comes the end of the CDR3, since the read stops 3 residues before it. This sequence joins TRBV19 and TRBJ1-2; D remains ambiguous. CDR1 and CDR2 from the germline V gene are LNHDA and SQIVND (reference sequence). The V end was cut by 5 bases, the J end by 4 bases, with 8 bases between. This CDR3 has 12 amino acids. CDR3 DNA, as far as it was read: TGTGCCAGTAGTGGGCCAGTCTATGGC. Its protein product is CASSGPVYG. The entire CDR3 protein reads CASSGPVYGYTF.

Notes on this clone: The read ends 3 residues shy of where the CDR3 ends; the end is completed using the germline J gene. The chain recombines TRBV20-1 with TRBJ1-1; weak D call: TRBD1 (6 bases). V lost 2 bases to trimming and J lost 5 bases, with 9 bases between them. Per germline, CDR1 DFQATT and CDR2 SNEGSKA (reference sequence). The CDR3 is made up of 12 amino acids. CDR3 bases read: TGCAGTGCTAGACTAGGGGGAACTGAA. Translating gives CSARLGGTE. The whole CDR3 sequence is CSARLGGTEAFF.

Of note for this clone: From the germline J gene comes the end of the CDR3, since the read stops 3 residues before it. The chain links TRBV6-2 or TRBV6-3 to TRBJ2-5, with D possibly matching TRBD1 (6 bases). Germline-derived CDR1 and CDR2 are MNHEY and SVGEGT. V gave up 8 bases and J gave up 1 base, with 11 bases separating them. This CDR3 contains 13 residues. The chain's CDR3 is CASYGQTQETQYF. The CDR3 DNA, read in part, is TGTGCCAGCTACGGACAGACCCAAGAGACC.

In the case of this clone: The observed sequence ends 3 residues before the CDR3 terminus, with the missing tail filled in from the germline J gene. The chain employs TRBV10-3 and TRBJ1-1; a weak D match, TRBD1 (5 bases). CDR3 length equals 12 residues. Germline loops: CDR1 ENHRY, CDR2 SYGVKD. V was clipped by 7 bases and J by 3 bases, with 9 bases between them. CDR3 region: CAIMGRDTEAFF. CDR3 bases read: TGTGCCATCATGGGCAGGGACACTGAA.

Worth noting for this clone: The read stops 3 residues short of the end of the CDR3; the missing end is completed from the germline J gene. The genes are TRBV18 and TRBJ2-3; 8 bases fit TRBD2. Germline CDR1 is KGHSH and CDR2 is LQKENI. This CDR3 comprises 15 residues. Trimming at V came to 2 bases and at J to 2 bases, leaving 3 bases not matched to a gene. CDR3 sequence: CASSPTGGVTDTQYF. The part of the CDR3 DNA that was read is TGTGCCAGCTCACCAACGGGGGGGGTCACAGATACG.

Turning to this clone: The missing CDR3 end, 3 residues past where the read stops, is filled in from the germline J gene. This sequence joins TRBV28 and TRBJ2-1, with no clear D. Trimming took 5 bases from V and 6 from J, leaving 11 bases between them. The germline gives CDR1 MDHEN, CDR2 SYDVKM. The CDR3 runs to 13 residues. The CDR3 bases that were read are TGTGCCAGCAGTACCAGACTCTCCAATGAG. Translating it yields CASSTRLSNE. The whole CDR3 reads CASSTRLSNEQFF.

Comments on this clone: The CDR3 end lies 3 residues beyond the end of the read and is filled in from the germline J gene. V gene TRBV11-2 combines with J gene TRBJ2-7; D ambiguous. Per germline, CDR1 SGHAT and CDR2 FQNNGV. The V gene lost 0 bases and the J gene lost 6 bases, with 9 bases spanning the gap. The CDR3 spans 13 residues. CDR3 in amino acids: CASSLEGFGEQYF. The part of the CDR3 DNA that was read is TGTGCCAGCAGCTTAGAAGGGTTCGGCGAG.

For this clone: From the germline J gene comes the end of the CDR3, since the read stops 3 residues before it. The genes are TRBV18 and TRBJ2-3, with TRBD1 as a possible D gene (6 bases). Trimming removed 3 bases at V and 4 bases at J, with 11 bases between. The CDR3 totals 14 residues. Germline V gives CDR1 KGHSH, CDR2 LQKENI. The CDR3 DNA, read in part, is TGTGCCAGCTCACCCCTCGAGGGGGCAGATACG. As protein: CASSPLEGADT. The full CDR3 is CASSPLEGADTQYF.

On this clone: The DNA ends 3 residues before the CDR3 does, and the rest of the CDR3 is filled in from the germline J gene. The genes are TRBV5-1 and TRBJ1-4; 7 nucleotides agree with TRBD1. The V and J ends lost 4 bases and 6 bases, in that order; junction bases with no gene match: 9. Germline CDR1 SGHRS, CDR2 YFSETQ. The CDR3 has 15 residues. Partial CDR3 DNA: TGCGCCAGCAGCGTAACAGGGGTTCAGGATGAAAAA. Its protein is CASSVTGVQDEK. The CDR3 in full is CASSVTGVQDEKLFF.

Notes on this clone: The CDR3 end lies 3 residues beyond the end of the read and is filled in from the germline J gene. J is TRBJ2-3 and V is TRBV20-1; 12 nucleotides match TRBD2. Germline CDR1 and CDR2: DFQATT and SNEGSKA (reference sequence). This CDR3 contains 14 residues. The CDR3 DNA, read in part, is TGCAGTGCCCCTGCGGAGGCTAGCGGGAGGGCG. It yields the protein CSAPAEASGRA. The complete CDR3 sequence is CSAPAEASGRAQYF.

With regard to this clone: The read finishes 3 residues shy of the CDR3 end, and the germline J gene is used to complete it. This chain uses TRBV5-6 with TRBJ2-7, with unresolved D. This CDR3 comprises 15 residues. V gave up 6 bases and J gave up 4 bases, with 20 bases separating them. Germline V gene lookup returns CDR1 SGHDT and CDR2 YYEEEE. CDR3 residues: CASNPTRAGNYEQYF. The covered CDR3 bases are TGTGCCAGCAACCCCACCCGTGCAGGAAATTACGAG.

Turning to this clone: The read terminates 3 residues ahead of where the CDR3 ends, so the germline J gene completes it. The J gene is TRBJ2-5, the V gene TRBV27; TRBD2 matches at 8 bases. Germline V gene data show CDR1 as MNHEY and CDR2 as SMNVEV (reference sequence). V was pared by 6 bases and J by 5 bases, with 14 bases of the junction left unmatched. The CDR3 loop spans 16 amino acids. Partial CDR3 DNA: TGTGCCAGCAGCGGAGGTAGCGGGATATCCAGGGAGACC. Protein: CASSGGSGISRET. The CDR3 reads in full as CASSGGSGISRETQYF.

Concerning this clone itself: The sequence runs out 3 residues before the end of the CDR3; the remainder is reconstructed from the germline J gene. Other DNA sequences in the same sample also yield this CDR3. The chain carries TRBV18 and TRBJ2-5, with D maybe TRBD2 (6 bases). This CDR3 contains 15 residues. Germline CDR1 KGHSH, CDR2 LQKENI. Trimming removed 3 bases at V and 4 bases at J, with 15 bases between. The CDR3 sequence: CASSPSTREGETQYF. CDR3 DNA, as far as it was read: TGTGCCAGCTCACCCTCGACGCGGGAAGGAGAGACC. The full variable domain, its missing parts supplied by reference TRBV18 and TRBJ2-5, is NAGVMQNPRHLVRRRGQEARLRCSPMKGHSHVYWYRQLPEEGLKFMVYLQKENIIDESGMPKERFSAEFPKEGPSILRIQQVVRGDSAAYFCASSPSTREGETQYFGPGTRLLVL.